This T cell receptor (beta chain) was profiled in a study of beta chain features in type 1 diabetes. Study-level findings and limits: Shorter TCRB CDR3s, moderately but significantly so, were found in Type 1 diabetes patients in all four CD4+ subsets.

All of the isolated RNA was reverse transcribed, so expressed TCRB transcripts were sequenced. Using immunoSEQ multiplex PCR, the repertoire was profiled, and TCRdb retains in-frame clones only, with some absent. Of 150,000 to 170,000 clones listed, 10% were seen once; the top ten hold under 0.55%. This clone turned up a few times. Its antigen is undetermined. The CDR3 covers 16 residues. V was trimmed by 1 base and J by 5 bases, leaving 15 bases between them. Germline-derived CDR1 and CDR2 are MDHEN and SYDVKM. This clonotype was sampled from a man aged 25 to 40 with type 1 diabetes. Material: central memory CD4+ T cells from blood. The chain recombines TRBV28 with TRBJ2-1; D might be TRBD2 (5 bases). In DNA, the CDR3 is TGTGCCAGCAGTTTATTAAGGAGGACCTTACACAATGAGCAGTTCTTC. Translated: CASSLLRRTLHNEQFF.